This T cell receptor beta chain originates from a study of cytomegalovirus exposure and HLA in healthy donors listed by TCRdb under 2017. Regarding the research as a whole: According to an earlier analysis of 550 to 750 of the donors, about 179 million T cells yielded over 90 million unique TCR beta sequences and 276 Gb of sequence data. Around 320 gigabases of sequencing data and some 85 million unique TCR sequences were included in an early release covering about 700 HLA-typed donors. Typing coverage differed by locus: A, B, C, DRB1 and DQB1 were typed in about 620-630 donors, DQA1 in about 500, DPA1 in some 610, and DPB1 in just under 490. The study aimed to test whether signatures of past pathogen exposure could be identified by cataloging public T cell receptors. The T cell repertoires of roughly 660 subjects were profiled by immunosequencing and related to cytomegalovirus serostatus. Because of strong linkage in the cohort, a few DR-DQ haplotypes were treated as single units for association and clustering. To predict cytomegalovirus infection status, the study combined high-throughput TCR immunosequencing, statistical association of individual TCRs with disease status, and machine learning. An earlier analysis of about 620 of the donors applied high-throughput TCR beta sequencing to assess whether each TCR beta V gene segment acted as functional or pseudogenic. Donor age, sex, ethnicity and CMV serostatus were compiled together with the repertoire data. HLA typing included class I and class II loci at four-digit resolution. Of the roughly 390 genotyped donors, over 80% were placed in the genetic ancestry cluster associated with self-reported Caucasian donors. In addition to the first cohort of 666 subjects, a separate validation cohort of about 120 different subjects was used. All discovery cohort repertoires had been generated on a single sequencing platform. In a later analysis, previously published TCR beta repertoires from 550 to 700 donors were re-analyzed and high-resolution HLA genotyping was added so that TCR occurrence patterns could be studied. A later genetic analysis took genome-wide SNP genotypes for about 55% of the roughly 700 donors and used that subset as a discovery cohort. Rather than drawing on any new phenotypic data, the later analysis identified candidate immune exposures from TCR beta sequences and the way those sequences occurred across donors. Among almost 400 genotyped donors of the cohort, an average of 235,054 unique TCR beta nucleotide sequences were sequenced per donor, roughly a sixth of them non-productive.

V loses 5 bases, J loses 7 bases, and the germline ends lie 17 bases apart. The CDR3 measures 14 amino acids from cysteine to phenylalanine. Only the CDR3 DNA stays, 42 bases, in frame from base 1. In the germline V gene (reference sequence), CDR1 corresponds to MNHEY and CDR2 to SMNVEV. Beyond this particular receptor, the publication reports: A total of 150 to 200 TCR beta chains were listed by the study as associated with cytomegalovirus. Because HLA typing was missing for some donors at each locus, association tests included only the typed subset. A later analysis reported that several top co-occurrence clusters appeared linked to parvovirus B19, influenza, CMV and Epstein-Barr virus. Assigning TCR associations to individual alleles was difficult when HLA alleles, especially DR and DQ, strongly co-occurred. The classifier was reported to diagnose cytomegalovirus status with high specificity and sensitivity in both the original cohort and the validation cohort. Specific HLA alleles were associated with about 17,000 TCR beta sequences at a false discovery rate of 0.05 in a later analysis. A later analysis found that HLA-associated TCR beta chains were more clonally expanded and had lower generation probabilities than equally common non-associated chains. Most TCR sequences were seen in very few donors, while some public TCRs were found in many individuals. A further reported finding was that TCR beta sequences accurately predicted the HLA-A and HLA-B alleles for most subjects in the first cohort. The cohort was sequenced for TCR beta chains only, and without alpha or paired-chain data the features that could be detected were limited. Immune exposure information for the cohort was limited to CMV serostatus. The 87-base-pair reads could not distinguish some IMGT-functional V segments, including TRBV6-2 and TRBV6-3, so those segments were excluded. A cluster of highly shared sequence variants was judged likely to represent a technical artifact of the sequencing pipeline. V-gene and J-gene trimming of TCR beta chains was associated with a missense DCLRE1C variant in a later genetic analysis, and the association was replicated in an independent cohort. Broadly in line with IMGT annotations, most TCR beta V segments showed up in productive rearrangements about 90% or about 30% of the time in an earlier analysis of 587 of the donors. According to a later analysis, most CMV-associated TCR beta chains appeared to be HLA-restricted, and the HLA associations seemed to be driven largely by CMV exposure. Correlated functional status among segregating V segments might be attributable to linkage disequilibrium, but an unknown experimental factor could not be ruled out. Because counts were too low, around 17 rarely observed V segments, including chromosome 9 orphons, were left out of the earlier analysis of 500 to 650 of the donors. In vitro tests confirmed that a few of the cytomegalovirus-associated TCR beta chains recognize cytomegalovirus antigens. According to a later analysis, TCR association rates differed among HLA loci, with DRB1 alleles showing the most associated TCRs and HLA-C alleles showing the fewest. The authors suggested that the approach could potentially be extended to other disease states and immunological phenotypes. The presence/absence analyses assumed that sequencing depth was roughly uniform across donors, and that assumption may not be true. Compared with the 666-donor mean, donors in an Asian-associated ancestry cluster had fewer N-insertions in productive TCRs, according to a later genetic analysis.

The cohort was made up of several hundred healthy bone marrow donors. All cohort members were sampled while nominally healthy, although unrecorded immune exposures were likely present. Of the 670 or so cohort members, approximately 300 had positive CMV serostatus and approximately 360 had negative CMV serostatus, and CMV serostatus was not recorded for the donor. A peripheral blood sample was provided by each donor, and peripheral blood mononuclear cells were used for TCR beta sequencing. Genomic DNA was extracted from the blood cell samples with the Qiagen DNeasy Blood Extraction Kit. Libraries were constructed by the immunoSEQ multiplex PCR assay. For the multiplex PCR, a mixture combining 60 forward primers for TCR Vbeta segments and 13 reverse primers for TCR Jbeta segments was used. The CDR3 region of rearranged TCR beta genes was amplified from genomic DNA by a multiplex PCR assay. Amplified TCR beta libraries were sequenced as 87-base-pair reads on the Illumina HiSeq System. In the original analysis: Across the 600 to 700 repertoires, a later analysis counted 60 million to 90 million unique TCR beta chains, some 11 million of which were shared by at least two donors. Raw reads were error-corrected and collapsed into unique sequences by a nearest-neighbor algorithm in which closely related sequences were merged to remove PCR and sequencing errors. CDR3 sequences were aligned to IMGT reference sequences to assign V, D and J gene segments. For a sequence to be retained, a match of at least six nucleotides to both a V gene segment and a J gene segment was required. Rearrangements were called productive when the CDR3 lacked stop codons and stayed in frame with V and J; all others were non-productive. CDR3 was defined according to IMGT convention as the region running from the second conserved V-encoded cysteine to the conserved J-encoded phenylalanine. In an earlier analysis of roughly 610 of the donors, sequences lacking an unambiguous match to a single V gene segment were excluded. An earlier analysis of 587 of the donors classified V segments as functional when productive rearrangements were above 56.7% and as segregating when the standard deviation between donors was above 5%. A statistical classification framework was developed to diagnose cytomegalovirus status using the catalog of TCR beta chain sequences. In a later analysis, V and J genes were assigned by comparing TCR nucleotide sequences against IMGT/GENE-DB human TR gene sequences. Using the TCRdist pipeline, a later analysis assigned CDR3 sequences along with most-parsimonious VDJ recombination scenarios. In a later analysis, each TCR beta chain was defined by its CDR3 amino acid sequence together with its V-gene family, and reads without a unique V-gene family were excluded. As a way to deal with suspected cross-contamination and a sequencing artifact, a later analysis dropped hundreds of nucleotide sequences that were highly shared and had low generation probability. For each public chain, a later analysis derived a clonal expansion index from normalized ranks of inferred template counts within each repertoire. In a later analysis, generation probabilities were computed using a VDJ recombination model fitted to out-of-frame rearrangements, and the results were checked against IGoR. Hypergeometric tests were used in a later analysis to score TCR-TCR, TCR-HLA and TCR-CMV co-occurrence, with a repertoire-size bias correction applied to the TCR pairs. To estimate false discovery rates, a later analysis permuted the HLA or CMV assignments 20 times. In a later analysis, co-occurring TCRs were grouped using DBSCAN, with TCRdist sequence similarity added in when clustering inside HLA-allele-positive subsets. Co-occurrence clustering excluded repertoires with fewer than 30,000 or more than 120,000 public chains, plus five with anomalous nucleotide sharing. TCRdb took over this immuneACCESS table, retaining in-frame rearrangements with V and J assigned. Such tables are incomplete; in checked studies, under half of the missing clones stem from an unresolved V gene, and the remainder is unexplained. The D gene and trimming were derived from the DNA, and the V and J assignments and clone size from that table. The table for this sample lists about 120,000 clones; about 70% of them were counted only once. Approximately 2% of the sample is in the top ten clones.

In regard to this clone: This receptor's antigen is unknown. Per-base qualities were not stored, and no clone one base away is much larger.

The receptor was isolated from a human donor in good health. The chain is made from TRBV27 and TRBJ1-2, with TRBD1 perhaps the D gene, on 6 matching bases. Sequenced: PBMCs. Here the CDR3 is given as CASSPRQVLPGYTF. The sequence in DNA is TGTGCCAGCAGTCCCCGACAGGTTTTGCCTGGCTACACCTTC.